The rows below give T cell receptor beta chains drawn from one sample of a study of blood T cells in healthy people across ages. MiXCR, applied by TCRdb to the 5' RACE reads, yields one record per CDR3 protein. The table has 790,000 or so distinct CDR3 sequences, roughly three fifths seen once. The sequenced material came from blood. The receptors were gathered from a man aged 35 to 55 in good health. CDR3s include the opening cysteine and the closing phenylalanine or tryptophan. D genes are given only for firm matches. Clone sizes are given selectively: once, few, many, or a class where the clone is expanded.

D gene | J gene | clone size | V gene | CDR3 DNA | CDR3 protein
. | TRBJ2-1 | many | TRBV28 | TGTGCCAGCAGTTTCCGGCGGGATAGCTCCTACAATGAGCAGTTCTTC | CASSFRRDSSYNEQFF
TRBD2 | TRBJ2-3 | . | TRBV12-5 | TGTGCTAGTGGCCGGCCGCGGGAGCGTCTGACAGATACGCAGTATTTT | CASGRPRERLTDTQYF
TRBD1 | TRBJ2-2 | . | TRBV27 | TGTGCCAGCAGCACCCTCCTAACAGGGGGCGTGGGGGAGCTGTTTTTT | CASSTLLTGGVGELFF
. | TRBJ2-7 | once | TRBV6-6 | TGTGCCATCTCAGGCGAGGGCGAGCAGTACTTC | CAISGEGEQYF
TRBD1 | TRBJ2-5 | few | TRBV28 | TGTGCCAGCAGTTGGGGACAGACGTACCAAGAGACCCAGTACTTC | CASSWGQTYQETQYF
TRBD2 | TRBJ2-5 | . | TRBV6-2/TRBV6-3 | TGTGCCAGCAGCACGCCGGGACTCCACAGGCGGGAGCAGTACTTC | CASSTPGLHRREQYF
TRBD1 | TRBJ1-2 | . | TRBV6-2/TRBV6-3 | TGTGTCAGCAGCCACCTTGGACAGGACTATGGCTACACCTTC | CVSSHLGQDYGYTF
. | TRBJ2-3 | . | TRBV11-3 | TGTGCCAGCAGCTTAGATTGGACCCCCGGGGGCACAGATACGCAGTATTTT | CASSLDWTPGGTDTQYF
. | TRBJ2-2 | . | TRBV6-2/TRBV6-3 | TGTGCCAGCAGTTACTCTGCGGGGGCGGGGACCGGGGAGCTGTTTTTT | CASSYSAGAGTGELFF
. | TRBJ1-2 | . | TRBV29-1 | TGCAGCGTGGTCGAGGTCAGCCACTATGGCTACATCTTC | CSVVEVSHYGYIF
TRBD2 | TRBJ2-5 | few | TRBV5-5 | TGTGCCAGCAGCCCCTCGGGACTAGCCGCCCGAGAGACCCAGTACTTC | CASSPSGLAARETQYF
. | TRBJ1-4 | . | TRBV5-5 | TGTGCCAGCAGCCCTGGAGTCGGGGGAACTAATGAAAAACTGTTTTTT | CASSPGVGGTNEKLFF
. | TRBJ2-3 | . | TRBV6-1 | TGTGCCAGCCCCGCTAGGGTAGGTACGCAGTATTTT | CASPARVGTQYF
. | TRBJ1-4 | . | TRBV7-2 | TGTGCCAGCAGCTATACAGCAACTAATGAAAAACTGTTTTTT | CASSYTATNEKLFF
TRBD1 | TRBJ1-6 | . | TRBV27 | TGTGCCAGCAGTCCTAGGACAGGGTACAATTCACCCCTCCACTTT | CASSPRTGYNSPLHF
TRBD1 | TRBJ1-6 | many | TRBV27 | TGTGCCAGCAGTTTCTCCGAGGGGGCGCTTTCACCCCTCCACTTT | CASSFSEGALSPLHF
. | TRBJ2-7 | . | TRBV7-2 | TGTGCCAGCAGCCCGATCAACGAGCAGTACTTC | CASSPINEQYF
. | TRBJ2-1 | . | TRBV11-3 | TGTGCCAGCAGCTCCGACACAGACGCCTTCAATGAGCAGTTCTTC | CASSSDTDAFNEQFF
TRBD2 | TRBJ2-7 | . | TRBV11-2 | TGTGCCAGCAGCTCCCTAGGGCTAGCGGGGTCTGTCTACGAGCAGTACTTC | CASSSLGLAGSVYEQYF
. | TRBJ2-1 | . | TRBV5-4 | TGTGCCAGCAGCTTGGGACTTTGGCGGGAGCAGTTCTTC | CASSLGLWREQFF
. | TRBJ2-7 | . | TRBV7-2 | TGTGCCAGCAGCTTAGGTTCGACAGGAGCCTACGAGCAGTACTTC | CASSLGSTGAYEQYF
TRBD1 | TRBJ2-4 | few | TRBV6-5 | TGTGCCAGCAGTTTAACAGGGGACATTCAGTACTTC | CASSLTGDIQYF
TRBD1 | TRBJ1-1 | few | TRBV14 | TGTGCCAGCAGCCACTTGGGCAGGGGGGACACTGAAGCTTTCTTT | CASSHLGRGDTEAFF
. | TRBJ2-1 | . | TRBV15 | TGTGCCACCAGCAGAGATGGGGCCCACAATGAGCAGTTCTTC | CATSRDGAHNEQFF
TRBD2 | TRBJ2-7 | . | TRBV9 | TGTGCCAGCATCGTAGGGACTAGCGGGTACGAGCAGTACTTC | CASIVGTSGYEQYF
TRBD1 | TRBJ1-2 | . | TRBV28 | TGTGCCAGCAGGTTGGACAGGCGATGGTATGGCTACACCTTC | CASRLDRRWYGYTF
TRBD2 | TRBJ2-7 | few | TRBV29-1 | TGCAGCGTGCTGACTAGCGGTTACGAGCAGTACTTC | CSVLTSGYEQYF
TRBD2 | TRBJ2-1 | . | TRBV7-3 | TGTGCCAGCAGCCCATCTGGGGTAGCGGGAGGCAGCTCCTACAATGAGCAGTTCTTC | CASSPSGVAGGSSYNEQFF
. | TRBJ1-2 | many | TRBV11-2 | TGTGCCAGCAGCTTAGATCGAGGCGGAGTCTATGGCTACACCTTC | CASSLDRGGVYGYTF
. | TRBJ2-1 | . | TRBV20-1 | TGCAGTGCCCTCCGAGGATGGGAGCAGTTCTTC | CSALRGWEQFF
. | TRBJ2-3 | . | TRBV12-3/TRBV12-4 | TGTGCCAGCAGTCGGACTACAACCCCCACAGATACGCAGTATTTT | CASSRTTTPTDTQYF
TRBD1 | TRBJ1-2 | once | TRBV9 | TGTGCCAGCAAACAGGGGAGTCATGGCTACACCTTC | CASKQGSHGYTF
TRBD1 | TRBJ2-6 | . | TRBV9 | TGTGCCAGCAGCGAGGTGGGACAGGCCGTCTCTGGGGCCAACGTCCTGACTTTC | CASSEVGQAVSGANVLTF
. | TRBJ2-5 | . | TRBV5-1 | TGCGCCAGCAGCGGAACAGGACGGAACCAAGAGACCCAGTACTTC | CASSGTGRNQETQYF
TRBD2 | TRBJ2-1 | . | TRBV27 | TGTGCCAGCAGTTTAGCGGGGGGGGCTCGAGAGCAGTTCTTC | CASSLAGGAREQFF
. | TRBJ2-3 | . | TRBV20-1 | TGCAGTGCGGCCCCCGCGGATACGCAGTATTTT | CSAAPADTQYF
. | TRBJ2-7 | once | TRBV7-9 | TGTGCCAGCAGCTTTCACCAGGGGACCTACGAGCAGTACTTC | CASSFHQGTYEQYF
. | TRBJ2-5 | . | TRBV7-6 | TGTGCCAGCAGCTTCTCAGAAAAAGAGACCCAGTACTTC | CASSFSEKETQYF
. | TRBJ2-1 | . | TRBV20-1 | TGCAGTGCCCCACCCTGGGGGGACTCCTACAATGAGCAGTTCTTC | CSAPPWGDSYNEQFF
. | TRBJ2-1 | . | TRBV9 | TGTGCCAGCAGCGAGGACGGAGCGCGGTTCGACTACAATGAGCAGTTCTTC | CASSEDGARFDYNEQFF
TRBD2 | TRBJ2-1 | . | TRBV7-9 | TGTGCCAGCAGCTTATTCCCTACGAAGAGGACTAGACACAATGAGCAGTTCTTC | CASSLFPTKRTRHNEQFF
. | TRBJ1-2 | . | TRBV2 | TGTGCCAGCAGTGCCCAAGACGGGGGGGGCTATGGCTACACCTTC | CASSAQDGGGYGYTF
TRBD2 | TRBJ2-7 | . | TRBV27 | TGTGCCAGCCACTCGAGGCTAGCGGGCTACGAGCAGTACTTC | CASHSRLAGYEQYF
. | TRBJ2-3 | . | TRBV24-1 | TGTGCCACCAGTGACCCTACCGGACTCCCAAGTGGAGATACGCAGTATTTT | CATSDPTGLPSGDTQYF
. | TRBJ1-6 | . | TRBV7-3 | TGTGCCAGCAGCTTACGAGGGATCCGGTCACCCCTCCACTTT | CASSLRGIRSPLHF
. | TRBJ1-2 | . | TRBV12-3/TRBV12-4 | TGTGCCAGCAGCCCCCCGGGACTGACCTATGGCTACACCTTC | CASSPPGLTYGYTF
. | TRBJ2-1 | few | TRBV20-1 | TGCAGTGGTTCTAGCGACCGAGGCAATGAGCAGTTCTTC | CSGSSDRGNEQFF
. | TRBJ2-3 | . | TRBV5-1 | TGCGCCAGCAGCGGCCGGACAGAGACCACAGATACGCAGTATTTT | CASSGRTETTDTQYF
TRBD1 | TRBJ2-1 | few | TRBV7-3 | TGTGCCAGCAGCTCGCGACAGGGGAAACGGCAGTTCTTC | CASSSRQGKRQFF
TRBD1 | TRBJ1-5 | once | TRBV10-3 | TGTGCCACCGGCCGACAGGGGGGAAATAGCAATCAGCCCCAGCATTTT | CATGRQGGNSNQPQHF
TRBD1 | TRBJ2-7 | once | TRBV7-2 | TGTGCCAGCAGCTTACAGACAGGGGGCCTTATATACGAGCAGTACTTC | CASSLQTGGLIYEQYF
TRBD2 | TRBJ2-7 | few | TRBV7-2 | TGTGCCAGCAGCAAACAAGCGGGAGGGGCGTACGAGCAGTACTTC | CASSKQAGGAYEQYF
TRBD1 | TRBJ2-5 | . | TRBV5-1 | TGCGCCAGCAGCACCGACAGGGCCGCGGAGACCCAGTACTTC | CASSTDRAAETQYF